Each of the 16 T cell receptor beta chains below was sequenced from the same sample in a study of early T cells in non-severe SARS-CoV-2 infection. TCRdb reanalysed the 5' RACE reads using MiXCR and keeps one entry per CDR3 protein. This sample has tens of thousands of distinct CDR3 sequences; under 7.5% occur once, and the top ten carry roughly 5.6%. The sample was whole blood, taken at baseline. These receptors were obtained from an adult who was a healthcare worker with PCR-confirmed SARS-CoV-2 infection or an uninfected control (not recorded which).

This clonotype has a count of ten or more. This chain joins TRBV18 and TRBJ1-1, with TRBD1 matching 11 bases. The CDR3 runs 16 residues. After removal of 6 bases from V and 3 bases from J, the junction contained 9 bases not matched to a gene. Per the germline V gene, CDR1 is KGHSH and CDR2 is LQKENI. CDR3 sequence reads: CASSPLRTGGDTEAFF. The CDR3 DNA reads as TGTGCCAGCTCCCCTTTGCGGACAGGGGGCGACACTGAAGCTTTCTTT. Full variable domain (rest looked up from reference TRBV18 and TRBJ1-1): NAGVMQNPRHLVRRRGQEARLRCSPMKGHSHVYWYRQLPEEGLKFMVYLQKENIIDESGMPKERFSAEFPKEGPSILRIQQVVRGDSAAYFCASSPLRTGGDTEAFFGQGTRLTVV.

This clonotype was found a few times. The chain carries TRBV12-3 or TRBV12-4 and TRBJ2-5; D remains unclear. Trimming left V 6 bases short and J 8 bases short, with 16 bases between. The CDR3 length is 13 residues. The CDR3 sequence: CASSFTTTGTQYF. The CDR3 region has the DNA TGTGCCAGCAGCTTTACCACTACGGGTACCCAGTACTTC.

This clonotype was counted only a few times. The CDR3 spells CASTTRKGGEYTDTQYF. In nucleotides, the CDR3 is TGTGCCAGCACCACTAGAAAAGGGGGGGAGTACACAGATACGCAGTATTTT. The chain recombines TRBV28 with TRBJ2-3, with TRBD2 as a possible D gene (7 bases). CDR1 and CDR2 (germline): MDHEN, SYDVKM. This CDR3 is 17 amino acids long. With 7 bases removed from V and 2 bases from J, the gap between germline ends came to 22 bases.

The chain couples TRBV27 to TRBJ2-3, with D unresolved. V was trimmed by 4 bases and J by 6 bases, leaving 11 bases between them. The germline gives CDR1 MNHEY, CDR2 SMNVEV (reference sequence). The CDR3 sequence is 13 residues long. CDR3: CASSSRPMDTQYF. DNA for the CDR3: TGTGCCAGCAGTTCCCGTCCTATGGATACGCAGTATTTT.

V and J are TRBV9 and TRBJ2-7, with D possibly being TRBD1 or TRBD2 (5 bases each). This CDR3 spans 14 amino acids. Trimming stripped 3 bases from V and 2 bases from J, with 12 bases between. Germline lookup yields CDR1 SGDLS and CDR2 YYNGEE. In DNA form, the CDR3 reads TGTGCCAGCAGCGCCGGGCTGGGGGCCTACGAGCAGTACTTC. Translation gives CASSAGLGAYEQYF. Complete variable domain (other parts from reference TRBV9 and TRBJ2-7): DSGVTQTPKHLITATGQRVTLRCSPRSGDLSVYWYQQSLDQGLQFLIQYYNGEERAKGNILERFSAQQFPDLHSELNLSSLELGDSALYFCASSAGLGAYEQYFGPGTRLTVT.

This clonotype was counted at least ten times. This chain uses TRBV19 with TRBJ2-6; 7 bases map to TRBD1. CDR3 length equals 16 residues. Germline-derived CDR1 and CDR2 are LNHDA and SQIVND (reference sequence). With 5 bases clipped from V and 1 base from J, the junction kept 5 bases outside the gene matches. The CDR3 DNA reads TGTGCCAGTAGTCATATACAGGGGTCTGGGGCCAACGTCCTGACTTTC. Its protein is CASSHIQGSGANVLTF.

Concerning this clonotype itself: A read error may explain this, as a much larger clone is one base away. This chain connects TRBV20-1 to TRBJ2-7; D may correspond to TRBD1 or TRBD2 (5 bases each). Germline assignment: CDR1 DFQATT and CDR2 SNEGSKA (reference sequence). The germline V and J ends were trimmed by 6 bases and 0 bases, with 15 bases remaining between them. The CDR3 totals 14 residues. The CDR3 DNA follows: TGCAGTGCCCTCCGGGACCTTTACTCCTACGAGCAGTACTTC. It encodes CSALRDLYSYEQYF.

This clonotype was found many times. The chain carries TRBV12-3 or TRBV12-4 and TRBJ1-5, with TRBD1 matching over 7 bases. This CDR3 region has 19 residues. V was pared by 5 bases and J by 0 bases, with 16 bases of the junction left unmatched. CDR3 region: CASSQDRAWFGNSNQPQHF. CDR3 coding DNA: TGTGCCAGCAGTCAAGACAGGGCATGGTTCGGGAATAGCAATCAGCCCCAGCATTTT.

The sample holds many counts of this clonotype. This chain links TRBV5-1 with TRBJ1-6; D unresolved. The CDR3 contains 14 residues. V dropped 2 bases and J dropped 7 bases, with 10 bases sitting between them. Germline lookup yields CDR1 SGHRS and CDR2 YFSETQ. The chain's CDR3 is CASSFATGNSPLHF. In DNA form, the CDR3 reads TGCGCCAGCAGCTTTGCTACGGGCAATTCACCCCTCCACTTT.

This clonotype was seen many times. The chain couples TRBV20-1 to TRBJ2-7, with no clear D. Germline values: CDR1 DFQATT, CDR2 SNEGSKA (reference sequence). CDR3 length: 14 residues. The V end lost 3 bases, the J end lost 3 bases, and 15 bases lay between the germline ends. The CDR3 is CSASPLKRNYEQYF. CDR3 DNA sequence: TGCAGTGCTAGCCCCCTAAAGAGAAACTACGAGCAGTACTTC.

The chain recombines TRBV5-5 with TRBJ1-2; D gene uncertain. CDR3 length equals 14 residues. V was pared by 4 bases and J by 2 bases, with 12 bases between. Germline V gives CDR1 SGHKS, CDR2 YYEKEE (reference sequence). The DNA for the CDR3 is TGTGCCAGCAGCCCTGAAAGGATAAACTATGGCTACACCTTC. Translation: CASSPERINYGYTF.

This clonotype was picked up one time. Possible read error: a much larger clone is one base away. The chain links TRBV6-4 to TRBJ1-2, with a tentative D call TRBD1 (6 bases). CDR3 size: 15 residues. Germline lookup yields CDR1 MRHNA and CDR2 SNTAGT. The CDR3: CANSVKGGELYGYTF. CDR3 nucleotides: TGTGCCAACAGTGTCAAAGGGGGTGAACTCTATGGCTACACCTTC.

This clonotype showed up many times. This chain connects TRBV30 to TRBJ1-1, with unresolved D. Germline V gene data show CDR1 as GTSNPN and CDR2 as SVGIG (reference sequence). The CDR3 consists of 14 residues. Trimming took 5 bases from V and 3 from J, leaving 16 bases between them. CDR3 loop: CAWRTGITDTEAFF. The CDR3, as DNA: TGTGCCTGGCGTACCGGGATAACGGACACTGAAGCTTTCTTT.

The chain links TRBV19 to TRBJ1-5, with a tentative D call TRBD1 (6 bases). V was pared by 5 bases and J by 0 bases, with 11 bases between. CDR3 length: 15 amino acids. Germline CDR1 and CDR2: LNHDA and SQIVND (reference sequence). The CDR3 bases are TGTGCCAGTAGTCATGGGACATATAGCAATCAGCCCCAGCATTTT. This sequence encodes CASSHGTYSNQPQHF.

Points on this clonotype: This could be a read error, since a much larger clone is one nucleotide away. The rearrangement uses TRBV5-1 and TRBJ1-2, with TRBD1 matching 7 bases. The CDR3 covers 14 residues. The trim removed 0 bases at V and 9 bases at J, leaving 8 bases unmatched. The germline gives CDR1 SGHRS, CDR2 YFSETQ. CDR3 sequence: CASSLGQGVFSYTF. CDR3 in DNA: TGCGCCAGCAGCTTGGGACAGGGTGTCTTCAGCTACACCTTC.

This clonotype was observed at least ten times. The chain uses TRBV5-1 and TRBJ1-1; the match to TRBD1 covers 7 bases. CDR3 length equals 14 residues. Germline V lookup: CDR1 SGHRS, CDR2 YFSETQ. Trimming removed 4 bases from V and 5 bases from J; junction bases left unmatched: 8. The CDR3 sequence: CASSAQGFGTEAFF. The CDR3 DNA sequence: TGCGCCAGCAGCGCACAGGGGTTCGGAACTGAAGCTTTCTTT.